Detailed here is one T cell receptor beta chain. Its matching antigen is unknown. TCRdb independently ran MiXCR on the reads; one entry per CDR3 protein. The table has about 250,000 distinct CDR3 sequences, about 17% seen once. Germline V lookup: CDR1 LNHNV, CDR2 YYDKDF (reference sequence). The ends lost 2 bases at V and 2 bases at J; junction bases unmatched: 3. The CDR3 contains 15 residues. This record belongs to a study of T cell repertoires in cytomegalovirus infection. Overall study: Public TCR beta signature analysis indicated the presence of both CMV infection and matching HLA type. Broader study findings: Accumulated public TCR beta family frequency recognized individuals carrying CMV together with the relevant HLA. HLA-C-restricted CMV-specific TCR beta clonotypes prevailed in the ex vivo response.

The V and J genes are TRBV15 and TRBJ2-3; TRBD2 agrees at 8 bases. The TCR comes from a human donor in good health (CMV status not recorded). Some clones in this sample may be carry-over from other donors' samples. Material: CD8+ T cells from PBMCs. The CDR3, as DNA: TGTGCCACCAGCAGATTTAGCGGGGCCACAGATACGCAGTATTTT. Protein: CATSRFSGATDTQYF.